The TCR beta chain described here comes from a study of T cell responses to AZD1222 COVID-19 vaccine. The CDR3 runs to 15 residues. V shed 6 bases and J shed 6 bases, with 21 bases lying between them. Germline V gives CDR1 MNHEY, CDR2 SMNVEV (reference sequence). Here immunoSEQ multiplex PCR was the method, and the copy in TCRdb shows in-frame clones only, minus some. The sample includes some 96,000 clones, around nine tenths of them seen just once. The gene calls are TRBV27 and TRBJ2-7, with D perhaps being TRBD1 or TRBD2 (6 bases each). Sample: peripheral blood, taken on day 0 of AZD1222 vaccination. This receptor was obtained from an adult in good health. CDR3 residues: CASRRGGSGQAEQYF. The CDR3 DNA sequence: TGTGCCAGCAGAAGAGGGGGGAGCGGGCAAGCCGAGCAGTACTTC.